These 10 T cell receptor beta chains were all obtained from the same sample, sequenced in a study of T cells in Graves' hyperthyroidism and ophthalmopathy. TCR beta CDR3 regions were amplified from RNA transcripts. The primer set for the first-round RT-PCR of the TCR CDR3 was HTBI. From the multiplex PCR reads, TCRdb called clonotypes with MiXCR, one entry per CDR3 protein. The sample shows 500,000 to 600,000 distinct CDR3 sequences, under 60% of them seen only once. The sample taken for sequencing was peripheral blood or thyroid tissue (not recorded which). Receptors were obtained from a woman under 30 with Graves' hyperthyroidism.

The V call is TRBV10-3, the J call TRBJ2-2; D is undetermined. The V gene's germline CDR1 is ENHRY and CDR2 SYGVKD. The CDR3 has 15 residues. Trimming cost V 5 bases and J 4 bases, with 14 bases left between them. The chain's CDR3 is CAISPYGKGTGELFF. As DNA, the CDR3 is TGTGCCATCAGTCCTTATGGGAAGGGCACCGGGGAGCTGTTTTTT.

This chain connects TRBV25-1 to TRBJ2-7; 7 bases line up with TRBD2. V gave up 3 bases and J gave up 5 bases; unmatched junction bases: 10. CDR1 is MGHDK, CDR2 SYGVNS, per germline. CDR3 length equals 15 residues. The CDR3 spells CASSENQLATHEQYF. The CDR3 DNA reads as TGTGCCAGCAGTGAGAATCAACTAGCGACTCACGAGCAGTACTTC.

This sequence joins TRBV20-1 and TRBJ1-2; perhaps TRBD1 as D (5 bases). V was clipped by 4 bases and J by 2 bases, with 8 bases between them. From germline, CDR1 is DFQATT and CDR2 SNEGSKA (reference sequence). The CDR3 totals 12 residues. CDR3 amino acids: CSATDRNYGYTF. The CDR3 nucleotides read TGCAGTGCTACCGACAGAAACTATGGCTACACCTTC.

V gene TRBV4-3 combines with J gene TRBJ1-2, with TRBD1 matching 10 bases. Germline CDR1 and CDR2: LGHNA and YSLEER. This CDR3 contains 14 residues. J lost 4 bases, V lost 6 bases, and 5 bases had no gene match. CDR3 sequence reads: CASRGTGDSYGYTF. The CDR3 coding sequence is TGCGCCAGCAGGGGGACAGGGGACAGCTATGGCTACACCTTC.

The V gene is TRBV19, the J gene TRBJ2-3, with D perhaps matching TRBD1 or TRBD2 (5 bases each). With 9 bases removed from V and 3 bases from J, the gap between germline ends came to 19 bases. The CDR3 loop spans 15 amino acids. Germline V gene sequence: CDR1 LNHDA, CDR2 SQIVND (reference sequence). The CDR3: CASSPEWDGTDTQYF. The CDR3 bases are TGTGCCAGCTCCCCCGAATGGGACGGGACAGATACGCAGTATTTT.

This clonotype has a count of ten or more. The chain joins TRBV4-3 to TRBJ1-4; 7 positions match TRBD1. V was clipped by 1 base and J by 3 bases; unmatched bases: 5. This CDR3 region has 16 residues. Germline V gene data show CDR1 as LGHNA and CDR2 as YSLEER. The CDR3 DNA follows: TGCGCCAGCAGCCAAGGACAGGGCAAAGCTAATGAAAAACTGTTTTTT. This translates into CASSQGQGKANEKLFF.

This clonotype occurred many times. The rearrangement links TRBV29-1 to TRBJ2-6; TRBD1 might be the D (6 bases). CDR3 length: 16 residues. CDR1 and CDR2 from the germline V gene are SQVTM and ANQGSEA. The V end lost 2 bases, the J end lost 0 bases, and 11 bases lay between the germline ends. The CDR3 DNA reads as TGCAGCGTTGAAAAGGACAGCAGCTCTGGGGCCAACGTCCTGACTTTC. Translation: CSVEKDSSSGANVLTF.

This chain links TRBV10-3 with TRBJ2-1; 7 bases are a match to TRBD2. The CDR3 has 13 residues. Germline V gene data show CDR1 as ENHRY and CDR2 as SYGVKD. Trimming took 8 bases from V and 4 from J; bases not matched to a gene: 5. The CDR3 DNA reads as TGTGCCATCGGCGGGGGTGGGTACAATGAGCAGTTCTTC. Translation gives CAIGGGGYNEQFF.

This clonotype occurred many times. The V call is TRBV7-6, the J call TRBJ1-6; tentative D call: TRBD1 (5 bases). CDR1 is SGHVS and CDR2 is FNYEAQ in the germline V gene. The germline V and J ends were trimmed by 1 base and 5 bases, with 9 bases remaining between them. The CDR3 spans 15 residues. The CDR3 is CASSLDRPNNSPLHF. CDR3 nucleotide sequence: TGTGCCAGCAGCTTAGACAGGCCGAATAATTCACCCCTCCACTTT.

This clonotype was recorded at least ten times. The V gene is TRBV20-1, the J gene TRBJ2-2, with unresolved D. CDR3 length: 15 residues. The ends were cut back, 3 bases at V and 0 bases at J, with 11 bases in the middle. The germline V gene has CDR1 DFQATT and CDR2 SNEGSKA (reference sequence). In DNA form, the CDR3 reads TGCAGTGCTAGGAACGAGCTGACGAACACCGGGGAGCTGTTTTTT. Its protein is CSARNELTNTGELFF.